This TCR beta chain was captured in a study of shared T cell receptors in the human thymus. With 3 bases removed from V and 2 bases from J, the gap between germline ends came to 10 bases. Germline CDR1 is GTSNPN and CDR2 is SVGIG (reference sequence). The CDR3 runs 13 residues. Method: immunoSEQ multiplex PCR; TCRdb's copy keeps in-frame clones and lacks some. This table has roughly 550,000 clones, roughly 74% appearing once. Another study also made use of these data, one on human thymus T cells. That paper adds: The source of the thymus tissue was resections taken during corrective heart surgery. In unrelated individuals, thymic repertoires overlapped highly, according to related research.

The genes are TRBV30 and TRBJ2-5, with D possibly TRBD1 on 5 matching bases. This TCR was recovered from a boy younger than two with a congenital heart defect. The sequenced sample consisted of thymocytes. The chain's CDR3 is CAWRTQEQETQYF. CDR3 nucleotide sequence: TGTGCCTGGAGGACACAGGAACAAGAGACCCAGTACTTC.